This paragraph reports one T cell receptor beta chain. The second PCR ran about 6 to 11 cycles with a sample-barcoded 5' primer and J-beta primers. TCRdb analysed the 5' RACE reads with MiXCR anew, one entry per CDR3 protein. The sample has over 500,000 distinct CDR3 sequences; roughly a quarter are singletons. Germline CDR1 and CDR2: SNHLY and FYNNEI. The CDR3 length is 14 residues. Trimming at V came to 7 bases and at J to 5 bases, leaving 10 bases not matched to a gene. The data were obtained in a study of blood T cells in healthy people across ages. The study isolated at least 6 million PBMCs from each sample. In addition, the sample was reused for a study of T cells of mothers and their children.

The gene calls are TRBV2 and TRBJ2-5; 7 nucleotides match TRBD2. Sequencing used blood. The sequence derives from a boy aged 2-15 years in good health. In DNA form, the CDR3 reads TGTGCCAGCAAAGAAGGACTAGTTCGGGAGACCCAGTACTTC. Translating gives CASKEGLVRETQYF.